This T cell receptor beta chain was retrieved from a study of shared clonotypes between healthy human individuals. Data came from immunoSEQ multiplex PCR; TCRdb stores just in-frame clones and leaves some out. This table has some 500,000 clones, 90% to 97% appearing once. Note on this clone: Antigen unknown.

Germline V gives CDR1 MDHEN, CDR2 SYDVKM. The CDR3 loop spans 16 amino acids. Trimming removed 7 bases at V and 2 bases at J, with 18 bases between. Researchers partitioned CD4+ cells into CD45RA+ naive and CD45RA-negative memory subsets. Study results and limitations: Only blood was sampled, and tissue TCR repertoires likely differ from blood ones. Clonotype sharing across donors was expected to vary with sequencing depth. When naive CD4 clonotypes were compared across several donors, 4% to 5.5% were shared.

The chain joins TRBV28 to TRBJ2-1; D possibly corresponds to TRBD2 (6 bases). Sequenced input: naive CD4+ T cells sorted from blood. Subset denoted: CD45RA+ positively selected. The TCR originated in a woman aged 25 to 39 in good health. The CDR3 protein is CASISSTGSTYNEQFF. The DNA of the CDR3 is TGTGCCAGCATTTCCTCGACCGGGAGCACCTACAATGAGCAGTTCTTC. Variable domain in full (rest from reference TRBV28 and TRBJ2-1): DVKVTQSSRYLVKRTGEKVFLECVQDMDHENMFWYRQDPGLGLRLIYFSYDVKMKEKGDIPEGYSVSREKKERFSLILESASTNQTSMYLCASISSTGSTYNEQFFGPGTRLTVL.